Shown below are 18 T cell receptor beta chains from a single sample sequenced in a study of post-analysis software for immune sequencing data. Study outcomes and limitations: TRBV5-6, TRBV5-1 and TRBV20-1 were among five TRBV segments more frequent in patients than controls.

These receptors' targets are unknown. The TCR beta cDNA libraries carried unique molecular identifiers. TCRdb redid the calling of the PCR reads with MiXCR, one entry per CDR3 protein. The profile shows hundreds of thousands of distinct CDR3 sequences, 25% to 30% of them singletons. Sequenced: blood. The receptor source for this set is a girl aged 10-17 years with multiple sclerosis.

This clonotype was found a few times. The chain uses TRBV29-1 and TRBJ1-1; possibly TRBD1 for D (6 bases). CDR3 size: 13 residues. Looked up from germline, CDR1 is SQVTM and CDR2 is ANQGSEA. Trimming cost V 6 bases and J 2 bases, with 13 bases left between them. The CDR3 is CSVQTGGNTEAFF. The CDR3 coding sequence is TGCAGCGTCCAGACAGGAGGAAACACTGAAGCTTTCTTT.

This chain connects TRBV14 to TRBJ1-6; no clear D gene. Trimming took 1 base from V and 7 from J, leaving 8 bases between them. Germline CDR1 and CDR2: SGHDN and FVKESK. The CDR3 covers 14 residues. CDR3 nucleotide sequence: TGTGCCAGCAGCCAAGTGCACTTAAATTCACCCCTCCACTTT. It encodes CASSQVHLNSPLHF.

Comments on this clonotype: It is unclear where the CDR3 begins or ends on the DNA, so no DNA is shown, and the CDR3 is as TCRdb lists it. This rearrangement joins TRBV6-1 to TRBJ1-1; TRBD1 reflects the table's D call only, with no check against the DNA. The CDR3 has 12 residues if both end residues are counted. The germline V gene encodes CDR1 MNHNS and CDR2 SASEGT. The CDR3 reads CASSAWGIGTFF.

This clonotype was seen more than once but under ten times. The chain links TRBV7-2 to TRBJ1-5; D unresolved. Germline values: CDR1 SGHTA, CDR2 FQGNSA. V was shortened by 3 bases and J by 9 bases, with 9 bases between the two germline ends. This CDR3 region has 12 residues. The CDR3 reads CASSLQEAPQHF. The CDR3 region has the DNA TGTGCCAGCAGCTTGCAAGAGGCGCCCCAGCATTTT.

The chain combines TRBV27 with TRBJ2-5; 13 bases fit TRBD2. This CDR3 region has 16 residues. Per germline, CDR1 MNHEY and CDR2 SMNVEV (reference sequence). J was trimmed by 5 bases and V by 5 bases; bases with no gene match: 8. The DNA of the CDR3 is TGTGCCAGCAGTACCCAGACTAGCGGGAGGAGTGAGACCCAGTACTTC. Translated: CASSTQTSGRSETQYF.

This clonotype has just a few counts. The chain recombines TRBV7-2 with TRBJ2-5, with TRBD2 matching over 8 bases. The CDR3 totals 15 residues. The germline gives CDR1 SGHTA, CDR2 FQGNSA. Germline trimming cut 5 bases from V and 5 bases from J; bases unmatched to any gene: 10. The CDR3 nucleotides read TGTGCCAGCAGCGCGCGACTAGCGACCGTGGAGACCCAGTACTTC. Translation: CASSARLATVETQYF.

This sequence joins TRBV15 and TRBJ2-7, with TRBD2 matching over 7 bases. Germline V gives CDR1 LNHNV, CDR2 YYDKDF (reference sequence). Unmatched junction bases numbered 14, after V lost 5 bases and J lost 1 base. This CDR3 region has 17 residues. The CDR3 DNA is TGTGCCACCAGCCGACTCGGGCGGGAGATGTTATCCTACGAGCAGTACTTC. Its translation: CATSRLGREMLSYEQYF.

This clonotype has only one observation. CDR3 bases: TGTGCCAGCACCCAGTTTGGTTCCACAGATACGCAGTATTTT. Amino acids: CASTQFGSTDTQYF. The V gene is TRBV6-2 or TRBV6-3, the J gene TRBJ2-3, with D hard to call. In germline, CDR1 is MNHEY, CDR2 SVGEGT. The V end lost 7 bases, the J end lost 2 bases, and 13 bases lay between the germline ends. The CDR3 runs 14 residues.

This clonotype was detected many times. This chain connects TRBV7-2 to TRBJ2-7; the D gene could be TRBD1 or TRBD2 (6 bases each). V lost 4 bases to trimming and J lost 3 bases, with 13 bases between them. Germline CDR1 SGHTA, CDR2 FQGNSA. CDR3 length equals 14 residues. Here the CDR3 reads CASSSQGGGYEQYF. The CDR3 nucleotides are TGTGCCAGCAGCTCACAGGGAGGAGGCTACGAGCAGTACTTC.

This clonotype was counted between two and nine times. This chain joins TRBV20-1 and TRBJ2-7; TRBD2 agrees at 12 bases. Per germline, CDR1 DFQATT and CDR2 SNEGSKA (reference sequence). This CDR3 contains 16 residues. V was pared by 6 bases and J by 4 bases, with 13 bases of the junction left unmatched. The CDR3 coding sequence is TGCAGTGCGAAGGAGGCTAGCGGGAGGGCCGGGTACGAGCAGTACTTC. Protein product: CSAKEASGRAGYEQYF.

The V and J genes are TRBV3-1 and TRBJ1-2; perhaps TRBD1 as D (6 bases). Germline loops: CDR1 LGHDT, CDR2 YNNKEL (reference sequence). Trimming stripped 5 bases from V and 4 bases from J, with 11 bases between. This CDR3 is built from 13 residues. CDR3 in DNA: TGTGCCAGCAGCACCACAGGGATCTATGGCTACACCTTC. Translated: CASSTTGIYGYTF.

This clonotype occurred many times. This rearrangement joins TRBV28 to TRBJ1-2; D gene unclear. The V and J ends lost 7 bases and 8 bases respectively, with 11 bases between them. The germline V gene encodes CDR1 MDHEN and CDR2 SYDVKM. The CDR3 has 11 residues. CDR3 protein: CASTGRLGYTF. CDR3 nucleotides: TGTGCCAGCACCGGCCGCCTAGGCTACACCTTC.

This clonotype has a handful of counts. The chain carries TRBV29-1 and TRBJ2-3; no firm D call. Germline V gives CDR1 SQVTM, CDR2 ANQGSEA. The CDR3 runs to 15 residues. Trimming removed 1 base at V and 5 bases at J, with 16 bases between. In DNA, the CDR3 is TGCAGCGTTGAAGGGTGGCCGGGTACGGGAGATACGCAGTATTTT. Translation: CSVEGWPGTGDTQYF.

To note about this clonotype: This CDR3 is missing its conserved last phenylalanine or tryptophan, likely due to a read error. The J gene is TRBJ1-2, the V gene TRBV5-6; the D is unclear. CDR1 and CDR2 from the germline V gene are SGHDT and YYEEEE. The CDR3 is 15 amino acids. V dropped 3 bases and J dropped 3 bases, with 15 bases sitting between them. This CDR3 is CASSSQDGTYYGYTL. The CDR3 bases are TGTGCCAGCAGCTCTCAGGACGGCACGTACTATGGCTACACCCTC.

V gene TRBV7-9 combines with J gene TRBJ2-2, with D possibly matching TRBD2 (6 bases). The CDR3 extends over 17 amino acids. V lost 2 bases to trimming and J lost 3 bases, with 16 bases between them. Germline V gene data show CDR1 as SEHNR and CDR2 as FQNEAQ (reference sequence). The CDR3 loop is CASSLLPTGRYTGELFF. The CDR3 coding sequence is TGTGCCAGCAGCTTATTGCCAACCGGGAGATACACCGGGGAGCTGTTTTTT.

This clonotype was observed a handful of times. The rearrangement uses TRBV25-1 and TRBJ2-1; TRBD2 agrees at 7 bases. This CDR3 has 16 amino acids. With V trimmed by 3 bases and J by 2 bases, 7 bases remained unmatched. Germline V CDR1 and CDR2: MGHDK, SYGVNS. The CDR3 loop reads CASSDTPGTTYNEQFF. Here the CDR3 DNA reads TGTGCCAGCAGTGACACCCCCGGGACTACCTACAATGAGCAGTTCTTC.

This clonotype was recorded a few times. The chain has TRBV5-4 and TRBJ2-7, with D perhaps matching TRBD2 (6 bases). V dropped 4 bases and J dropped 0 bases, with 11 bases sitting between them. Germline V CDR1 and CDR2: SGHNT, YYREEE (reference sequence). The CDR3 has 14 amino acids. CDR3 protein: CASSRAGSSYEQYF. The DNA of the CDR3 is TGTGCCAGCAGCCGGGCGGGGAGCTCCTACGAGCAGTACTTC.

This clonotype has just a few counts. V is TRBV20-1 and J is TRBJ2-3; TRBD2 matches at 7 bases. CDR3 length: 15 residues. The trim removed 3 bases at V and 0 bases at J, leaving 6 bases unmatched. CDR1 DFQATT and CDR2 SNEGSKA come from the germline V gene (reference sequence). Here the CDR3 DNA reads TGCAGTGCTAGTACCAGCGGGGCTAGCACAGATACGCAGTATTTT. As protein: CSASTSGASTDTQYF.